This T cell receptor beta chain was obtained from a study of beta chain features in type 1 diabetes. Study as a whole: Summed over all samples, the examined sorted cells came to 95 million to 130 million. Study-level points and caveats: TCRB CDR3s from Type 1 diabetes patients were moderately but significantly shorter in all four CD4+ subsets. Whether HLA type affects TCRB rearrangement stayed undetermined in the present work.

This clone has a handful of counts. The antigen is undetermined. The investigators reverse transcribed all of the isolated RNA, so they sequenced expressed TCRB transcripts. Data came from immunoSEQ multiplex PCR; TCRdb stores just in-frame clones and leaves some out. The repertoire holds around 650,000 clones, with under 15% as singletons. The CDR3 runs to 16 residues. V lost 6 bases and J lost 4; bases outside the gene matches: 10. CDR1 is LNHDA and CDR2 is SQIVND in the germline V gene (reference sequence). All sorted populations exceeded 95% purity. The source is a man aged 25-45 years with type 1 diabetes. Input material: naive CD4+ T cells from blood. This chain uses TRBV19 with TRBJ1-2; 11 nucleotides agree with TRBD1. CDR3: CASRDGQGAYGYGYTF. The CDR3 coding sequence is TGTGCCAGTAGAGACGGACAGGGGGCTTACGGCTATGGCTACACCTTC.